This T cell receptor beta chain is from a study of blood T cells in healthy people across ages. It was with a sample-barcoded 5' primer and a J-beta primer mix that a second PCR of about 6 to 12 cycles was run. TCRdb processed the 5' RACE reads anew with MiXCR; each CDR3 protein has one entry. The top ten hold 13% of the sample, which has roughly 930,000 distinct CDR3 sequences, around 48% seen once. The CDR3 runs to 14 residues. CDR1 and CDR2 from the germline V gene are PRHDT and FYEKMQ (reference sequence). This chain links TRBV13 with TRBJ2-1; 7 bases align to TRBD2. The J call is uncertain, as TRBJ2-7 better fits the DNA end. The sequence derives from a man aged 25-40 years in good health. Sequences were obtained from blood. CDR3 in DNA: TGTGCCAGCAGCGATGGACTAGAATCCAACGAGCAGTACTTC. Translation gives CASSDGLESNEQYF.